A selection of T cell receptor beta chains follows, all from one sample in a study of control samples from healthy donors and cancer patients. Measured with immunoSEQ multiplex PCR; TCRdb has only the in-frame clones, and not every one. Of roughly 120,000 clones listed, approximately 94% are singletons. The sequencing input was blood. Receptors originate from a man younger than 45 in good health. Each CDR3 is given without its conserved first and last residue. The size entry is marked missing in some rows and otherwise reads once, few, many or a size class.

TRBV19,15,TRBJ2-1,-,ASSMGQGLWTYNEQF
TRBV7-9,12,TRBJ1-1,-,ASSLGQGNTEAF
TRBV27,11,TRBJ2-3,-,ASRQINTDTQY
TRBV13,15,TRBJ1-3,-,ASSSDRGRGSGNTIY
TRBV4-2,13,TRBJ2-3,-,ASSQDPREADTQY
TRBV28,14,TRBJ2-3,-,ASREWTGGKTDTQY
TRBV28,14,TRBJ1-1,-,ASSSPLTGMNTEAF
TRBV27,13,TRBJ1-2,-,ASSFPITGVFGYT
TRBV5-1,13,TRBJ1-1,-,ASSLAGLRNTEAF
TRBV7-9,12,TRBJ2-7,-,ASSLDPGNYEQY
TRBV28,10,TRBJ1-1,-,ASRLQWGEAF
TRBV5-6,12,TRBJ2-2,once,ASNWTRRAGELF
TRBV2,13,TRBJ1-4,-,ASIGQGAANEKLF
TRBV6-5,13,TRBJ1-4,once,ASSYSPTGQEKLF
TRBV10-3,14,TRBJ2-3,-,AISESNNPSTDTQY
TRBV5-4,9,TRBJ1-2,-,ASSSSYGYT
TRBV18,13,TRBJ1-1,-,ASSPPGTGDSEAF
TRBV4-3,13,TRBJ1-5,-,ASSRYVGGNQPQH
TRBV6-5,12,TRBJ1-2,-,ASSYREEVYGYT
TRBV2,10,TRBJ1-2,once,ASSARVHGYT
TRBV7-9,13,TRBJ1-1,-,ASSSSPGQATEAF
TRBV5-6,11,TRBJ1-1,-,ASSLTVNTEAF
TRBV2,10,TRBJ2-1,-,ASSPGWNEQF
TRBV27,11,TRBJ2-1,-,ASSLLSRLEQF
TRBV5-1,13,TRBJ2-3,once,ASSPTGDSTDTQY
TRBV6-1,10,TRBJ2-1,-,ASSDLGGVQF
TRBV3-1/TRBV3-2,12,TRBJ2-7,-,ASSQTGQGYEQY
TRBV12-3/TRBV12-4,11,TRBJ1-2,-,ASSLGINYGYT
TRBV27,12,TRBJ2-2,-,ASTTGLRAGELF
TRBV6-4,13,TRBJ2-1,-,ASNVVAGTYNEQF
TRBV11-2,12,TRBJ1-3,-,ASSLAGSGNTIY
TRBV19,13,TRBJ2-1,once,ASSAGTSSYNEQF
TRBV18,10,TRBJ2-1,once,ASSPGDNEQF
TRBV7-8,13,TRBJ1-1,-,ASSSQGRWNTEAF
TRBV7-6,15,TRBJ2-3,-,ASSLDPGLARGDTQY
TRBV9,14,TRBJ2-3,-,ASSVEGGGGTDTQY
TRBV7-2,12,TRBJ2-7,-,ASSSRGPSYEQY
TRBV6-4,11,TRBJ2-5,-,ASTPGGSGTQY
TRBV7-6,11,TRBJ2-7,-,ASSLGPQAEQY
TRBV7-2,11,TRBJ1-4,-,ASSLEGREKLF